These 4 T cell receptor beta chains were all obtained from the same sample, sequenced in a study of T cells in Graves' hyperthyroidism and ophthalmopathy. The investigators amplified TCR beta CDR3 regions from RNA transcripts. With the HTBI primer set, the TCR CDR3 went through a first round of RT-PCR. MiXCR, run by TCRdb on the multiplex PCR reads, gives a single entry per CDR3 protein. This table has roughly 750,000 distinct CDR3 sequences, about 17% appearing once. Source material: blood. All receptors derive from a man aged 18 to 30 with Graves' hyperthyroidism.

At least ten counts were recorded for this clonotype. The chain is built from TRBV6-1 and TRBJ2-7; 7 bases agree with TRBD2. J lost 1 base, V lost 5 bases, and 17 bases had no gene match. Germline V gene sequence: CDR1 MNHNS, CDR2 SASEGT. There are 18 residues in the CDR3. For the CDR3, the DNA is TGTGCCAGCAGTCATCAGGGTTCTAGCGGACGACGGTCCTACGAGCAGTACTTC. Translating gives CASSHQGSSGRRSYEQYF.

This clonotype has only a few counts. The V gene is TRBV12-3 or TRBV12-4, the J gene TRBJ2-5; 9 bases map to TRBD1. V gave up 6 bases and J gave up 2 bases; unmatched junction bases: 7. The CDR3 is 15 residues long. The CDR3 nucleotides are TGTGCCAGCAGGTACAGGGGGCTCGGGCAAGAGACCCAGTACTTC. The encoded protein is CASRYRGLGQETQYF.

This chain connects TRBV5-1 to TRBJ1-1; no clear D. V was shortened by 5 bases and J by 2 bases, with 13 bases between the two germline ends. There are 14 residues in the CDR3. CDR1 SGHRS and CDR2 YFSETQ come from the germline V gene. Here the CDR3 DNA reads TGCGCCAGCAGTCTGCAAGGTTATAACACTGAAGCTTTCTTT. Translating gives CASSLQGYNTEAFF. The whole variable domain, remainder taken from reference TRBV5-1 and TRBJ1-1, is KAGVTQTPRYLIKTRGQQVTLSCSPISGHRSVSWYQQTPGQGLQFLFEYFSETQRNKGNFPGRFSGRQFSNSRSEMNVSTLELGDSALYLCASSLQGYNTEAFFGQGTRLTVV.

The chain combines TRBV20-1 with TRBJ2-7; 8 bases are shared with TRBD1. This CDR3 is 13 amino acids long. Germline V CDR1 and CDR2: DFQATT, SNEGSKA (reference sequence). J gave up 4 bases and V 6 bases, and 8 bases lay outside the gene matches. The CDR3 protein is CSAETGEEYEQYF. CDR3 bases: TGCAGTGCCGAGACAGGGGAGGAGTACGAGCAGTACTTC.